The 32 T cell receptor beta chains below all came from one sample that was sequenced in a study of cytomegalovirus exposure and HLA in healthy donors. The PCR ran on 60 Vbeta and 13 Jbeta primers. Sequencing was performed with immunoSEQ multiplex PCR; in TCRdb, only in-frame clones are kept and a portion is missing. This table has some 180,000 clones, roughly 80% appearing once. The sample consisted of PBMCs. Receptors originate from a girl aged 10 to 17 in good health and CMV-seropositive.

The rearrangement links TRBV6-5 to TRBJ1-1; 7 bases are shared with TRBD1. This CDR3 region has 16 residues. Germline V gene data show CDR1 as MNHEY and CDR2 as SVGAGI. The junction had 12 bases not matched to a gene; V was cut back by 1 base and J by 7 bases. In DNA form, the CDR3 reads TGTGCCAGCAGTTACTTTCCGGCAGGGGGATTTGGTGAAGCTTTCTTT. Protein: CASSYFPAGGFGEAFF.

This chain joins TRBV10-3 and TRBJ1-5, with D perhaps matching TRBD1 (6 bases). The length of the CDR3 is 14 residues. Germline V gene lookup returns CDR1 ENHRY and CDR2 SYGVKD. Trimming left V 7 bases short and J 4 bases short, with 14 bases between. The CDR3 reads CAITPGTNNQPQHF. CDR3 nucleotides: TGTGCCATCACACCCGGGACAAATAATCAGCCCCAGCATTTT.

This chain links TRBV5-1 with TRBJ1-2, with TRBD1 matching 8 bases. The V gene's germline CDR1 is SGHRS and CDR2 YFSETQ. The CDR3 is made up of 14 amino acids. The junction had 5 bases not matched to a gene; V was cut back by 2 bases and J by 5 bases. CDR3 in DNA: TGCGCCAGCAGCTTAAGGACAGGGCTTTATGGCTACACCTTC. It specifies CASSLRTGLYGYTF.

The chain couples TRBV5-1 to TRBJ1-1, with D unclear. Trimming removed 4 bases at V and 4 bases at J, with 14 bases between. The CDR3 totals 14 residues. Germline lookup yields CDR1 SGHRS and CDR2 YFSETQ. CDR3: CASSPQRRVTEAFF. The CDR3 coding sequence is TGCGCCAGCAGCCCGCAAAGGAGGGTCACTGAAGCTTTCTTT.

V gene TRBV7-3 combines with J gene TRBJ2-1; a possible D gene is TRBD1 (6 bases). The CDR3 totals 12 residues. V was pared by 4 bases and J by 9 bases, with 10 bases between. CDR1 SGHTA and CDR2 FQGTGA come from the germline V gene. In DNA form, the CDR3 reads TGTGCCAGCAGCTCCACAGGGAGTGAGCAGTTCTTC. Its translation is CASSSTGSEQFF.

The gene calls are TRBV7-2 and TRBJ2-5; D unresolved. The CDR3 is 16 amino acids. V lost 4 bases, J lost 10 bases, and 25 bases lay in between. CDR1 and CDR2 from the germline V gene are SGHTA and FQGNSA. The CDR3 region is CASSSFALATVEDQYF. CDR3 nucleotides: TGTGCCAGCAGCTCCTTCGCACTCGCGACGGTAGAGGACCAGTACTTC.

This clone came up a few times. CDR3 sequence reads: CASSLVERAPYEQYF. Here the CDR3 DNA reads TGTGCCAGCAGCTTGGTCGAGCGGGCTCCCTACGAGCAGTACTTC. This rearrangement joins TRBV5-6 to TRBJ2-7; weak D call: TRBD2 (6 bases). Germline CDR1 is SGHDT and CDR2 is YYEEEE. Trimming shortened V by 0 bases and J by 2 bases, and 12 bases separated the two germline ends. The CDR3 runs 15 residues.

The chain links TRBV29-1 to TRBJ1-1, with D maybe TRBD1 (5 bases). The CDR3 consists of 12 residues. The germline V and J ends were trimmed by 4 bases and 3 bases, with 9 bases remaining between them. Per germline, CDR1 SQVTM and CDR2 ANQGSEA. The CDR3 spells CSVAAGYTEAFF. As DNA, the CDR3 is TGCAGCGTTGCGGCAGGGTACACTGAAGCTTTCTTT.

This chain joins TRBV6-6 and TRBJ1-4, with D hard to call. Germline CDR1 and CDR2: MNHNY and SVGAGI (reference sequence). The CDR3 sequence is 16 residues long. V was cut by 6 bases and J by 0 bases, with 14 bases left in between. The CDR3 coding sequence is TGTGCCAGCAGCCTCCCCGGGGAGGCAACTAATGAAAAACTGTTTTTT. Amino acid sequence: CASSLPGEATNEKLFF.

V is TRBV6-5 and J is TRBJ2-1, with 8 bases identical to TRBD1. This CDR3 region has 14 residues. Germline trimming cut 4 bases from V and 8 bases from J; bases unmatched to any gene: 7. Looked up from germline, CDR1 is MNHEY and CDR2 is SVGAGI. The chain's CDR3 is CASSLDRQGYEQFF. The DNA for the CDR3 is TGTGCCAGCAGTTTAGATCGACAGGGGTATGAGCAGTTCTTC.

The CDR3 region has the DNA TGCGCCAGCAGCCCGGACAGGGTAACCTACGAGCAGTACTTC. Its translation is CASSPDRVTYEQYF. The chain carries TRBV5-1 and TRBJ2-7, with TRBD1 identical over 8 bases. CDR1 is SGHRS and CDR2 is YFSETQ in the germline V gene. The CDR3 consists of 14 residues. V was clipped by 4 bases and J by 2 bases; unmatched bases: 5.

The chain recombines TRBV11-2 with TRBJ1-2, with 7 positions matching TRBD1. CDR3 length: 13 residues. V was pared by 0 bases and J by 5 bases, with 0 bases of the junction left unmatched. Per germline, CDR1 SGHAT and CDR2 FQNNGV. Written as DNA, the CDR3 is TGTGCCAGCAGCTTAGACAGGGGGTATGGCTACACCTTC. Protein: CASSLDRGYGYTF.

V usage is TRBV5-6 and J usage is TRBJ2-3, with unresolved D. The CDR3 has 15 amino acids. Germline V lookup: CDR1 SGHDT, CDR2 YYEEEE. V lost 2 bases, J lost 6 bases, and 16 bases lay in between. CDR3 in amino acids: CASSFILSFSDTQYF. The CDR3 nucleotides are TGTGCCAGCAGCTTTATTTTGTCCTTCTCGGATACGCAGTATTTT.

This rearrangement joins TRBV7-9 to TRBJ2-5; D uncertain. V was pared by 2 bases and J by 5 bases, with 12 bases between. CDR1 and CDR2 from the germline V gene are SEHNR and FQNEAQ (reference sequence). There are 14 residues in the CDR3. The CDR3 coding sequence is TGTGCCAGCAGCTTAAACAGCCTGCCCGAGACCCAGTACTTC. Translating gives CASSLNSLPETQYF.

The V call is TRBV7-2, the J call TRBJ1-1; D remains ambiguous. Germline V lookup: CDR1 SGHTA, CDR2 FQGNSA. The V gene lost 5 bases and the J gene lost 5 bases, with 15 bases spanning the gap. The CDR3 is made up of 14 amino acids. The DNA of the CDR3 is TGTGCCAGCAGCCGCGGTGCCGGGTATACTGAAGCTTTCTTT. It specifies CASSRGAGYTEAFF.

CDR3 nucleotides: TGTGCCAGCAGCCGTAGCGGGAAGGAACTATACGAGCAGTACTTC. The encoded protein is CASSRSGKELYEQYF. J is TRBJ2-7 and V is TRBV11-2; TRBD2 matches at 8 bases. V lost 5 bases and J lost 4; bases outside the gene matches: 10. Germline assignment: CDR1 SGHAT and CDR2 FQNNGV. CDR3 size: 15 residues. Full variable domain (remainder filled in from reference TRBV11-2 and TRBJ2-7): EAGVAQSPRYKIIEKRQSVAFWCNPISGHATLYWYQQILGQGPKLLIQFQNNGVVDDSQLPKDRFSAERLKGVDSTLKIQPAKLEDSAVYLCASSRSGKELYEQYFGPGTRLTVT.

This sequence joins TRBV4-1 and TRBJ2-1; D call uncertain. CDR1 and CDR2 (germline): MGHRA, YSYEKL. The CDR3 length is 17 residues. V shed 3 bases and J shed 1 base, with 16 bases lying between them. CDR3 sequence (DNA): TGCGCCAGCAGCCACCCACGACTCACAATTTCCTACAATGAGCAGTTCTTC. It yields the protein CASSHPRLTISYNEQFF.

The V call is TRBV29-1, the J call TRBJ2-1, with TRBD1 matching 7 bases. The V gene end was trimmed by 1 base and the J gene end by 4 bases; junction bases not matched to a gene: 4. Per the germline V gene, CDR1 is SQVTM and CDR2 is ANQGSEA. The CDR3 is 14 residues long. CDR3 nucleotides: TGCAGCGTTGAAGGGGGACAGCTTTACAATGAGCAGTTCTTC. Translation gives CSVEGGQLYNEQFF.

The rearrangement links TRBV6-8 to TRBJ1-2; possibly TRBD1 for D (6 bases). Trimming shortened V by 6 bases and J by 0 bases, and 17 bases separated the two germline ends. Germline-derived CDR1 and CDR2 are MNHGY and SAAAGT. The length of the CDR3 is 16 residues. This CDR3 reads CASRLQGLFTNYGYTF. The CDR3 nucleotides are TGTGCCAGCAGGCTACAGGGTCTCTTTACTAACTATGGCTACACCTTC.

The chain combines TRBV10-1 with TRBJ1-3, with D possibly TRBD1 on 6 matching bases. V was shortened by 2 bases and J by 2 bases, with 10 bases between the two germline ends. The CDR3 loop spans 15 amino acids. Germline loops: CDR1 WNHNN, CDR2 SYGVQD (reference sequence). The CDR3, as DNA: TGCGCCAGCAGTGAGCAGGGGTACCCTGGAAACACCATATATTTT. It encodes CASSEQGYPGNTIYF.

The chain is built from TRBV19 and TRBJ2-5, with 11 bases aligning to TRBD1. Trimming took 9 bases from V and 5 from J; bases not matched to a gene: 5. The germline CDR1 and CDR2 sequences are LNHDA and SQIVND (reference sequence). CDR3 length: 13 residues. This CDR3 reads CASQDRGHETQYF. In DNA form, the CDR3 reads TGTGCCAGCCAGGACAGGGGGCATGAGACCCAGTACTTC.

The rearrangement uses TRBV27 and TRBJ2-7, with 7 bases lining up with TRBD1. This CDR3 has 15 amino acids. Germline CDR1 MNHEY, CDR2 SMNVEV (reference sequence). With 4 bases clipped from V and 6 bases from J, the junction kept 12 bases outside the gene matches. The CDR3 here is CASSSGTVLVGEQYF. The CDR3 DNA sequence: TGTGCCAGCAGTTCAGGGACAGTACTGGTCGGCGAGCAGTACTTC.

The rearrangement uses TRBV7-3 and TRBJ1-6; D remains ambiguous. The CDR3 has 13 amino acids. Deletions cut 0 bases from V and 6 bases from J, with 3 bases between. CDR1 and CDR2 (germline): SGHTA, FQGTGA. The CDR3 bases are TGTGCCAGCAGCTTAACCTTTAATTCACCCCTCCACTTT. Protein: CASSLTFNSPLHF.

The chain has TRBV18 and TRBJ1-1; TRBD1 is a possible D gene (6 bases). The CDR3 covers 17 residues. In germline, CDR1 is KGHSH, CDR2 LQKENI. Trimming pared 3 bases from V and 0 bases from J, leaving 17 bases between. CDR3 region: CASSPSDSLFLNTEAFF. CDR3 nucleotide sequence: TGTGCCAGCTCACCGTCGGACAGCCTTTTTCTGAACACTGAAGCTTTCTTT.

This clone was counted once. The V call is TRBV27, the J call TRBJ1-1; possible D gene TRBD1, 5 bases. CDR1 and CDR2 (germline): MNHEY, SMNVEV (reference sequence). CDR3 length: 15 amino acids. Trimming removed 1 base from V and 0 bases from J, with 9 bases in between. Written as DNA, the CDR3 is TGTGCCAGCAGTTTATATCCAGGGATGAACACTGAAGCTTTCTTT. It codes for CASSLYPGMNTEAFF.

The CDR3 coding sequence is TGCGCCAGCAGCCCCCGACAGGACCGCACCGGGGAGCTGTTTTTT. Protein sequence: CASSPRQDRTGELFF. V and J are TRBV4-1 and TRBJ2-2; the D gene is possibly TRBD1 (6 bases). V lost 4 bases, J lost 4 bases, and 13 bases lay in between. The CDR3 totals 15 residues. In germline, CDR1 is MGHRA, CDR2 YSYEKL.

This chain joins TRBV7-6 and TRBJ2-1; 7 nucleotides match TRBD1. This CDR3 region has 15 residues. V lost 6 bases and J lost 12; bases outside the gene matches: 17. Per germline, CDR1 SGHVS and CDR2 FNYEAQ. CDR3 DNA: TGTGCCAGCAGTCCAGGGGGAGCGGAAACTTTCGGGCAGTTCTTC. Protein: CASSPGGAETFGQFF. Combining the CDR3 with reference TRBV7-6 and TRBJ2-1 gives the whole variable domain GAGVSQSPRYKVTKRGQDVALRCDPISGHVSLYWYRQALGQGPEFLTYFNYEAQQDKSGLPNDRFSAERPEGSISTLTIQRTEQRDSAMYRCASSPGGAETFGQFFGPGTRLTVL.

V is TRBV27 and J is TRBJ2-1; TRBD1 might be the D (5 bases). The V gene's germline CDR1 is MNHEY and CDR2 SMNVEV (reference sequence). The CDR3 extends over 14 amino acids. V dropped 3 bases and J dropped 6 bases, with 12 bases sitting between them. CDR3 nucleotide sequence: TGTGCCAGCAGTTTTAACCAGGGTAGCAATGAGCAGTTCTTC. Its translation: CASSFNQGSNEQFF.

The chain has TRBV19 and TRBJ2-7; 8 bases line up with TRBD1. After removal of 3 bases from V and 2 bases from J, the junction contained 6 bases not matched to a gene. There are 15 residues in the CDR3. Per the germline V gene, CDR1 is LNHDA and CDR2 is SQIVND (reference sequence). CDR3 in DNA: TGTGCCAGTAGTATTTCCAGGGGGCGTACCTACGAGCAGTACTTC. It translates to CASSISRGRTYEQYF.

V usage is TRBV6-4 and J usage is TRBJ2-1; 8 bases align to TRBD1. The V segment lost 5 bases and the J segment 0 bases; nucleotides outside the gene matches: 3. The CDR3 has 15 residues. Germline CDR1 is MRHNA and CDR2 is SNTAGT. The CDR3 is CASSKTGGSYNEQFF. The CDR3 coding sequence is TGTGCCAGCAGTAAAACAGGGGGCTCCTACAATGAGCAGTTCTTC.

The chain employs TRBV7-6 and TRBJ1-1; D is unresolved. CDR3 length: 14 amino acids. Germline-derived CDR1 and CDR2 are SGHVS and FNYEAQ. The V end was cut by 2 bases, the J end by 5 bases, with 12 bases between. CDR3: CASSLYRTGTEAFF. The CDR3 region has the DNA TGTGCCAGCAGCTTATACCGGACTGGGACTGAAGCTTTCTTT.

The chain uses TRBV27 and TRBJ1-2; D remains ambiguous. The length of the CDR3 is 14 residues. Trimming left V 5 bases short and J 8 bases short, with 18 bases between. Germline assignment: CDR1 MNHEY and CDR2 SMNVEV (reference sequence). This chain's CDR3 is CASSPFEHASGYTF. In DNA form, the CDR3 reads TGTGCCAGCAGTCCCTTCGAGCACGCGAGCGGCTACACCTTC.